A selection of T cell receptor beta chains follows, all from one sample in a study of neoadjuvant anti-PD-1 for oral cavity cancer. Data came from immunoSEQ multiplex PCR; TCRdb stores just in-frame clones and leaves some out. Of fewer than 20,000 clones listed, less than 80% are singletons. Here the sequenced sample was PBMCs, taken before nivolumab (anti-PD-1) treatment. These receptors originate from a person aged 40-85 years with oral cavity squamous cell carcinoma. CDR3s include the opening cysteine and the closing phenylalanine or tryptophan. A D gene is named only where the DNA matches it firmly. Rows give clone size only sometimes, using once, few, many, or a class for an expanded clone.

j_call d_call clone_size v_call cdr3_aa cdr3_nt
TRBJ2-7 TRBD2 . TRBV10-3 CATGTSGPTGLYEQYF TGTGCCACGGGGACTAGCGGCCCAACGGGGTTATACGAGCAGTACTTC
TRBJ1-2 . . TRBV28 CASSSDSLRRYGYTF TGTGCCAGCAGTTCGGACAGCCTGAGACGCTATGGCTACACCTTC
TRBJ1-1 . once TRBV29-1 CSGGGPEAFF TGCAGCGGAGGAGGCCCTGAAGCTTTCTTT
TRBJ2-2 . once TRBV11-3 CASSLDRPGELFF TGTGCCAGCAGCTTAGATAGGCCCGGGGAGCTGTTTTTT
TRBJ2-1 TRBD1 . TRBV27 CASSPTGGSYNEQFF TGTGCCAGCAGTCCGACAGGGGGATCCTACAATGAGCAGTTCTTC
TRBJ2-5 . . TRBV7-6 CASSLLSSSQETQYF TGTGCCAGCAGCTTGTTATCCTCATCTCAAGAGACCCAGTACTTC
TRBJ1-5 . . TRBV19 CASSIRGAELSRPQHF TGTGCCAGTAGTATCCGGGGGGCGGAACTCTCTCGGCCCCAGCATTTT
TRBJ2-3 . . TRBV5-6 CASSLGRADTQYF TGTGCCAGCAGCTTGGGGAGGGCAGATACGCAGTATTTT
TRBJ2-5 TRBD2 . TRBV10-1 CASSEAGGEETQYF TGCGCCAGCAGTGAAGCGGGAGGAGAGGAGACCCAGTACTTC
TRBJ2-7 . . TRBV11-2 CASSLALGTSYEQYF TGTGCCAGCAGCTTAGCCCTCGGGACTTCCTACGAGCAGTACTTC
TRBJ2-7 . . TRBV7-9 CASSLGLGLNEQYF TGTGCCAGCAGCTTAGGGCTAGGCTTGAACGAGCAGTACTTC
TRBJ2-1 . once TRBV13 CASSGVSSYNEQFF TGTGCCAGCAGCGGCGTTAGCTCCTACAATGAGCAGTTCTTC
TRBJ1-2 TRBD1 . TRBV19 CASSIGPGGVYGYTF TGTGCCAGTAGTATTGGGCCAGGGGGAGTCTATGGCTACACCTTC
TRBJ2-2 . . TRBV7-3 CASSLDGTGELFF TGTGCCAGCAGCTTAGACGGGACCGGGGAGCTGTTTTTT
TRBJ2-7 . . TRBV20-1 CLVDHSVGQYF TGCCTGGTCGACCACTCCGTCGGGCAGTACTTC
TRBJ2-7 . . TRBV6-5 CASSYGGRSYEQYF TGTGCCAGCAGTTACGGTGGGAGATCCTACGAGCAGTACTTC
TRBJ2-1 . . TRBV11-2 CASSSSGVRTDEQFF TGTGCCAGCAGCTCGTCAGGGGTCAGAACAGATGAGCAGTTCTTC